This entry features one TCR beta chain sequence. The antigen is undetermined. Profiling relied on immunoSEQ multiplex PCR, and the TCRdb table lists in-frame clones only, not all of them. The sample shows some 120,000 clones, roughly nine tenths of them seen only once. The data are from a study of cytomegalovirus exposure and HLA in healthy donors. Study-wide context: Both the 120 or so validation repertoires and the approximately 700 first-cohort repertoires used the same platform, as reported by a later analysis. Study results and caveats: First-cohort TCR clusters were later found to tend to co-occur in the roughly 120 validation repertoires.

The donors were part of the validation cohort of 100 to 150 subjects. That cohort was separate from the first cohort, which comprised fewer than 800 subjects. The length of the CDR3 is 14 residues. V shed 3 bases, J shed 3 bases, and the junction held 2 bases outside the gene matches. Germline CDR1 is SQVTM and CDR2 is ANQGSEA. The sequenced sample consisted of PBMCs. The chain joins TRBV29-1 to TRBJ2-1; 10 nucleotides agree with TRBD1. This clonotype was obtained from a man aged 30 to 39 in good health and CMV-seronegative. CDR3 region: CSVEGTGVYNEQFF. For the CDR3, the DNA is TGCAGCGTTGAGGGGACAGGGGTCTACAATGAGCAGTTCTTC.